What follows are 2 T cell receptor beta chains derived from one specimen sequenced in a study of T cells in Graves' hyperthyroidism and ophthalmopathy. Amplified regions were TCR beta CDR3 sequences from RNA transcripts. Initially, a first-round RT-PCR of the TCR CDR3 employed the HTBI primer set. Each CDR3 protein gets one entry after TCRdb re-called the multiplex PCR reads with MiXCR. Of 650,000 to 700,000 distinct CDR3 sequences in the sample, 15% to 20% are singletons; the top ten hold roughly a sixth. Input material: blood. The receptors derive from a man aged 45-60 years with Graves' hyperthyroidism.

This clonotype occurred many times. V and J are TRBV19 and TRBJ2-7, with D perhaps TRBD1 or TRBD2 (5 bases each). Germline lookup yields CDR1 LNHDA and CDR2 SQIVND (reference sequence). The CDR3 contains 14 residues. V lost 4 bases, J lost 6 bases, and 16 bases lay in between. The CDR3 spells CASSTGTSGSEQYF. CDR3 coding DNA: TGTGCCAGTAGTACCGGGACCTCAGGGTCCGAGCAGTACTTC.

The CDR3 reads CASSGGQLSSGANVLTF. In DNA, the CDR3 is TGTGCCAGCAGCGGGGGACAGTTGAGCTCTGGGGCCAACGTCCTGACTTTC. V is TRBV5-4 and J is TRBJ2-6; TRBD1 matches at 7 bases. The ends lost 4 bases at V and 0 bases at J; junction bases unmatched: 7. This CDR3 region has 17 residues. Germline values: CDR1 SGHNT, CDR2 YYREEE (reference sequence). Together with reference TRBV5-4 and TRBJ2-6, the CDR3 gives the full variable domain: ETGVTQSPTHLIKTRGQQVTLRCSSQSGHNTVSWYQQALGQGPQFIFQYYREEENGRGNFPPRFSGLQFPNYSSELNVNALELDDSALYLCASSGGQLSSGANVLTFGAGSRLTVL.